This TCR beta chain is drawn from a study of cytotoxic CD8 clonotypes in ibrutinib-treated CLL. V gave up 3 bases and J gave up 0 bases, with 6 bases separating them. The CDR3 is 15 residues long. CDR1 is SGHAT and CDR2 is FQNNGV in the germline V gene. Some clones are missing from TCRdb's copy, which holds only in-frame ones; the method was immunoSEQ multiplex PCR. The data show tens of thousands of clones, around 68% seen once. Sequencing used PBMCs, obtained after 12 months of ibrutinib treatment. The sequence derives from a human donor with chronic lymphocytic leukemia. The chain uses TRBV11-2 and TRBJ2-6; D call uncertain. The CDR3 sequence: CASSLRSSGANVLTF. The CDR3 coding sequence is TGTGCCAGCAGCTTGCGTTCCTCTGGGGCCAACGTCCTGACTTTC.